This T cell receptor beta chain was sequenced during a study of blood T cell repertoires in COVID-19. Study as a whole: Nucleic acid was either cDNA or gDNA, and it came from T cells, B-cell-depleted T cells, or PBMCs.

Profiled with immunoSEQ multiplex PCR; TCRdb holds only in-frame clones, not every one. Here the sample spans about 59,000 clones, around 80% being singletons. The CDR3 is 13 amino acids. Germline V CDR1 and CDR2: MNHEY, SVGAGI. Losses at the gene ends were 8 bases for V and 5 bases for J; bases not matched to a gene: 7. The chain is built from TRBV6-5 and TRBJ1-1, with TRBD1 matching 8 bases. This receptor was identified in a man aged 55-75 years with acute or convalescent COVID-19. Sample: peripheral blood. This chain's CDR3 is CASLATGATEAFF. The CDR3, as DNA: TGTGCCAGCTTAGCGACAGGGGCGACTGAAGCTTTCTTT.